This TCR beta chain was found in a study of cytomegalovirus exposure and HLA in healthy donors. Germline CDR1 and CDR2: SGHRS and YFSETQ. The CDR3 contains 15 residues. V shed 4 bases and J shed 0 bases, with 14 bases lying between them. The PCR was carried out with 60 Vbeta primers and 13 Jbeta primers. This table comes from immunoSEQ multiplex PCR, and its TCRdb copy is limited to in-frame clones, with some not included. Seen here are 120,000 or so clones, 65% to 85% observed once, and the top ten hold 16%. The sample consisted of PBMCs. The chain links TRBV5-1 to TRBJ2-7; the D gene is possibly TRBD1 (7 bases). This TCR was sampled from a man aged 50 to 60 in good health and CMV-seropositive. CDR3 nucleotide sequence: TGCGCCAGCAGCCAGGGGGGCCCTAGCTCCTACGAGCAGTACTTC. It is translated as CASSQGGPSSYEQYF.